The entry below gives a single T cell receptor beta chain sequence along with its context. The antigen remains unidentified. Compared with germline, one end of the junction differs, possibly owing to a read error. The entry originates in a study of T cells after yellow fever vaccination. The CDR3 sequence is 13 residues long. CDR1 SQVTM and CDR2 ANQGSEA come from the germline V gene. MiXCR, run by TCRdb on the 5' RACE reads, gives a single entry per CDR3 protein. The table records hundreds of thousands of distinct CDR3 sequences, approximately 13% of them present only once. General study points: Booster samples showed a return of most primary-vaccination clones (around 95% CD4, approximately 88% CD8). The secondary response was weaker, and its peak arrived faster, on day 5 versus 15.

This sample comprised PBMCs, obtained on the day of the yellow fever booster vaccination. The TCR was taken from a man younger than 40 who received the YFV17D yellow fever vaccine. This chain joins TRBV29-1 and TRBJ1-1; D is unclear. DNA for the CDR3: TGCAGCGTCGTACCGGGAGCTAACACTGAAGCTTACTTT. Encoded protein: CSVVPGANTEAYF.